This record covers a single T cell receptor beta chain. Its cognate antigen has yet to be identified. Base qualities are not provided; no much larger clone lies one nucleotide away. Whole blood was collected in K2EDTA tubes by collaborating institutions according to the institutions' own protocols. For TCRbeta analysis, collaborator samples were shipped as frozen whole blood, as isolated PBMCs, or as DNA extracted from either sample type. The sample is drawn from a study of blood T cell repertoires in COVID-19 (dated by TCRdb to about 2020). About the study as a whole: Samples covering the acute and convalescent phases of COVID-19 were provided by collaborators in the United States, Italy and Spain. The material from the prospective study consisted of cDNA or gDNA derived from T cells, B-cell-depleted T cells, or PBMCs. Deeply sampled blood TCRbeta repertoires from subjects exposed to, actively infected with, or recovered from COVID-19 were included in the dataset. The repertoires were released in a freely available public database meant as a resource for research on the immune response to SARS-CoV-2. The samples were drawn from the first 160 participants of the ongoing ImmuneRACE study and from some 1,300 subjects provided by 6 global collaborators. Nearly every sample came with metadata listing a de-identified subject ID, COVID-19 status, age in years and sex. HLA class I and class II types, where available, came from metadata supplied by the sample provider rather than from assay-based typing.

TCRbeta CDR3 regions were amplified from genomic DNA by means of the immunoSEQ Assay, a bias-controlled multiplex PCR. Regarding the original processing steps: The number of nucleated cells in each sample was estimated from the amplification of reference gene primers within the assay. Sequence reads were collapsed and filtered to measure the absolute abundance of every unique TCRbeta CDR3 rearrangement. For each sample, productive Simpson clonality was calculated as the square root of Simpson's diversity index over productive rearrangements. Here the immuneACCESS table is served through TCRdb, limited to in-frame sequences with V and J called. Missing clones are a known gap in these copies; in checked studies unresolved V genes cover under half, and the rest lacks a known reason. V and J calls plus clone size are reproduced from that table; the DNA served to infer D and trimming. Recorded for this sample are about 60,000 clones; about 88% of them occurred a single time. Jointly, the top ten make up more than 13% of the sample.

Study-level results and caveats: How much clinical and demographic metadata was included differed by source and by participant, and the metadata was provided uncurated.

Clipping removes 1 base from V and 7 bases from J, with 12 as the unmatched junction base count. CDR1 and CDR2, per the germline V gene (reference sequence), are LNHDA and SQIVND. The CDR3 numbers 17 residues from cysteine through phenylalanine. Only CDR3 DNA is held: 51 bases, read in frame from base 1. The clonotype originates from a woman aged 55-69 years with active COVID-19. Rearrangement joined TRBV19 to TRBJ2-1; 8 central nucleotides agree with TRBD2. Material: peripheral blood. At the DNA level, the sequence is TGTGCCAGTAGTATAGTTGGGCGGGGCGGGGGGAGGAATGAGCAGTTCTTC. Its product reads: CASSIVGRGGGRNEQFF.